Following are 7 T cell receptor beta chains from one sample sequenced in a study of glioma-infiltrating T cells. The iRepertoire nested amplicon-rescue multiplex PCR amplified TCR alpha and beta CDR3s from RNA. TCRdb used MiXCR to reprocess the multiplex PCR reads, holding one entry per CDR3 protein. In the table there are about 89,000 distinct CDR3 sequences, around 23% of which are singletons. Sequenced material: glioma tissue, nonneoplastic brain tissue, or PBMCs (not recorded which). Source of these receptors: a human donor with low-grade glioma or glioblastoma, undergoing nonglioma brain surgery, or in good health (not recorded which).

This clonotype occurred many times. One end of the junction is discordant with germline, which a read error may explain. The J gene is TRBJ2-1, the V gene TRBV7-9; D gene uncertain. Per the germline V gene, CDR1 is SEHNR and CDR2 is FQNEAQ (reference sequence). The CDR3 spans 12 residues. CDR3 sequence reads: CASSLVYNEQFF. The DNA for the CDR3 is TGTGCCAGCAGTTTAGTCTACAATGAGCAGTTCTTC.

There are many counts of this clonotype. This chain links TRBV7-6 with TRBJ1-2; D ambiguous. CDR1 and CDR2 from the germline V gene are SGHVS and FNYEAQ. V shed 2 bases and J shed 2 bases, with 9 bases lying between them. The CDR3 has 14 residues. CDR3 sequence: CASSLSGLNYGYTF. As DNA, the CDR3 is TGTGCCAGCAGCTTATCCGGATTAAACTATGGCTACACCTTC.

With respect to this clonotype: A read error may explain this, as a much larger clone is one base away. The chain carries TRBV14 and TRBJ2-7, with 7 bases matching TRBD1. The ends lost 5 bases at V and 2 bases at J; junction bases unmatched: 9. The CDR3 contains 15 residues. Germline V gene lookup returns CDR1 SGHDN and CDR2 FVKESK. The CDR3 region has the DNA TGTGCCAGCAGCGCCCGTACAGGGGAAGCCTACGAGCAGTACTTC. Protein product: CASSARTGEAYEQYF.

Regarding this clonotype: One base away lies a much larger clone, so this may be a sequencing read error. CDR3 amino acids: CASSLGIAGEQYF. CDR3 sequence (DNA): TGTGCCAGCAGCTTAGGGATAGCGGGAGAGCAGTACTTC. This chain connects TRBV7-2 to TRBJ2-7, with 8 bases matching TRBD2. CDR1 is SGHTA and CDR2 is FQGNSA in the germline V gene. V was pared by 1 base and J by 7 bases, with 3 bases of the junction left unmatched. This CDR3 is built from 13 residues.

By proportion, this clonotype is medium-sized. V usage is TRBV20-1 and J usage is TRBJ1-6, with 8 bases aligning to TRBD1. Per germline, CDR1 DFQATT and CDR2 SNEGSKA (reference sequence). The CDR3 totals 13 residues. The junction had 4 bases not matched to a gene; V was cut back by 5 bases and J by 7 bases. Written as DNA, the CDR3 is TGCAGTGCTTCCAGGGACAGGAATTCACCCCTCCACTTT. Amino acid sequence: CSASRDRNSPLHF.

J is TRBJ2-3 and V is TRBV5-6; 9 bases map to TRBD2. This CDR3 has 16 amino acids. CDR1 is SGHDT, CDR2 YYEEEE, per germline. The junction had 4 bases not matched to a gene; V was cut back by 0 bases and J by 2 bases. CDR3 protein: CASSLGAGGYTDTQYF. The CDR3 nucleotides are TGTGCCAGCAGCTTGGGTGCGGGAGGGTACACAGATACGCAGTATTTT.

This clonotype was counted ten times or more. This rearrangement joins TRBV27 to TRBJ2-5; no definite D call. The CDR3 sequence is 15 residues long. Germline V CDR1 and CDR2: MNHEY, SMNVEV (reference sequence). Deletions cut 5 bases from V and 1 base from J, with 14 bases between. The CDR3, as DNA: TGTGCCAGCAGTCCCCGAGAATCGCTCCAAGAGACCCAGTACTTC. Protein product: CASSPRESLQETQYF.